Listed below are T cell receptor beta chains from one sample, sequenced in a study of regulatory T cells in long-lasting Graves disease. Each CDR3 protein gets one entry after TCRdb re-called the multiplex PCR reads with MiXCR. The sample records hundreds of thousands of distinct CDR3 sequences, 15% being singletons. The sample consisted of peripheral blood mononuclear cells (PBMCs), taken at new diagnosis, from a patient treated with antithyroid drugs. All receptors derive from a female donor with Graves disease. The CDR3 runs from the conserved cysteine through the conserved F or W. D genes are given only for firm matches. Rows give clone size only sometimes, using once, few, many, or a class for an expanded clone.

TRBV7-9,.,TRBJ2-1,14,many,TGTGCCAGCAGCTTAAGTACTAGGTGGAATGAGCAGTTCTTC,CASSLSTRWNEQFF
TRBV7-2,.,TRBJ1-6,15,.,TGTGCCAGCAGGTACAGGACACAGTCAAATTCACCCCTCCACTTT,CASRYRTQSNSPLHF
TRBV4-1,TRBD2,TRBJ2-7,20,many,TGCGCCAGCAGCCAAGATGATCCGAATACTAGCGGGAGCCGCTTCGACGAGCAGTACTTC,CASSQDDPNTSGSRFDEQYF
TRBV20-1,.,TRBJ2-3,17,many,TGCAGTGCTAGAGTGTTCGGTAGCGGAGGTTCCCGGGATACGCAGTATTTT,CSARVFGSGGSRDTQYF
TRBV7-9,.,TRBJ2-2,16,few,TGTGCCAGCAGCTTAGCAGGGCCGTATAACACCGGGGAGCTGTTTTTT,CASSLAGPYNTGELFF
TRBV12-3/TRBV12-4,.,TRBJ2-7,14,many,TGTGCCAGCAGTTCCACGACAGTTGACTACGAGCAGTACTTC,CASSSTTVDYEQYF
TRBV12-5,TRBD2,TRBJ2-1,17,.,TGTGCTAGTGGTTTGGTATTAGGGACTAGCGGGAGGGATGAGCAGTTCTTC,CASGLVLGTSGRDEQFF
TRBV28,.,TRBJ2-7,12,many,TGTGCCAGCAGTTCCGCCACCTACGAGCAGTACTTC,CASSSATYEQYF
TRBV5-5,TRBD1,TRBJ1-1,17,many,TGTGCCAGCAGCTGGCAAACTCGACAGGGTGGGAACACTGAAGCTTTCTTT,CASSWQTRQGGNTEAFF
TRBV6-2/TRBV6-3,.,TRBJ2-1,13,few,TGTGCCAGCAGTTACTCCCATCTCGGTGAGCAGTTCTTC,CASSYSHLGEQFF
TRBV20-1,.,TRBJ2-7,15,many,TGCAGTGAACAGCATCGAAATGGGGTTGGAAACGAGCAGTACTTC,CSEQHRNGVGNEQYF
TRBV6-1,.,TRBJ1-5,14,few,TGTGCCAGCAGGCTAGTACAGGATAATCAGCCCCAGCATTTT,CASRLVQDNQPQHF
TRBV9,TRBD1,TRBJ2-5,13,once,TGTGCCAGCAGCGTAGAGGACAGGGAGACCCAGTACTTC,CASSVEDRETQYF
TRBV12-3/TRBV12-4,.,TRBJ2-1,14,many,TGTGCCGCAGCAAACGGGGTAGTAAACAATGAGCAGTTCTTC,CAAANGVVNNEQFF
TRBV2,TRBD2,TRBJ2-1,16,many,TGTGCCACCACCGGGACTAGCGGGGGGGTCGGCTATGAGCAGTTCTTC,CATTGTSGGVGYEQFF
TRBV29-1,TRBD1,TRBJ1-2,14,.,TGCAGCGTTGGGGGCAGGGGGCGTAACTATGGCTACACCTTC,CSVGGRGRNYGYTF
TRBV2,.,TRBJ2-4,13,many,TGTGCCAGCAGTGTTTCCCAGGAAAACATTCAGTACTTC,CASSVSQENIQYF
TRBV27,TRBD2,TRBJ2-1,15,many,TGTGCCAGCAGTAGTTCGGTATGGGGAGGGAATGAGCAGTTCTTC,CASSSSVWGGNEQFF
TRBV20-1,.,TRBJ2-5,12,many,TGCAGTGCTAGTCGACAGCAAGAGACCCAGTACTTC,CSASRQQETQYF
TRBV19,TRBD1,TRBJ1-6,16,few,TGTGCCAGTTCTTTGGGGGACAGGCTCTATAATTCACCCCTCCACTTT,CASSLGDRLYNSPLHF
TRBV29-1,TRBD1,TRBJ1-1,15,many,TGCAGCGTCTACGGGACAGGGGGCAGGAGGACTGAAGCTTTCTTT,CSVYGTGGRRTEAFF
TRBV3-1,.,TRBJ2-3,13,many,TGTGCCAGCAGCCAAGATAGTGTGGATACGCAGTATTTT,CASSQDSVDTQYF
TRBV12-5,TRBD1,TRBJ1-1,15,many,TGTGCTAGCCAACAGGGGGCGGGGGGCGTCACTGAAGCTTTCTTT,CASQQGAGGVTEAFF
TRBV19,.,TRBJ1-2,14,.,TGTGCCAGTACTCAAGACAGGAGAGCCTATGGCTACACCTTC,CASTQDRRAYGYTF
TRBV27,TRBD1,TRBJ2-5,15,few,TGTGCCAGCAGTTTTTGGAAGGGGGCAAAAGAGACCCAGTACTTC,CASSFWKGAKETQYF
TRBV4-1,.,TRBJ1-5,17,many,TGCGCCAGCAGCCAAGTTGTTGCGGCAGGGGCGCATCAGCCCCAGCATTTT,CASSQVVAAGAHQPQHF
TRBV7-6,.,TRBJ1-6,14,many,TGTGCCAGCAGCTTAGGACAGCTTAATTCACCCCTCCACTTT,CASSLGQLNSPLHF